The 24 T cell receptor beta chains presented below share a single source sample, sequenced in a study of patients and donors after allogeneic stem cell transplantation. TCRdb re-called the RT-PCR reads through MiXCR, storing one row per CDR3 protein. The sample lists 920,000 or so distinct CDR3 sequences, 15% to 20% seen once, with 5% to 7.5% in the top ten. The sample consisted of blood, either unsorted or a sorted T cell fraction (not recorded which). These receptor sequences come from a human donor who was either an allogeneic HSCT recipient or a stem cell or donor lymphocyte infusion donor (not recorded which). It is not recorded whose cells these are; they may come from a transplant donor.

The chain combines TRBV25-1 with TRBJ1-2; D uncertain. The CDR3 spans 15 residues. V lost 3 bases and J lost 8, with 19 bases in between. CDR1 and CDR2 (germline): MGHDK, SYGVNS. The CDR3 here is CASSDTRRSSGGYTF. CDR3 coding DNA: TGTGCCAGCAGTGATACAAGAAGATCCAGCGGCGGCTACACCTTC.

This clonotype was observed a handful of times. DNA for the CDR3: TGTGCCAGCAGATCAGACAGCTCTAACTATGGCTACACCTTC. It is translated as CASRSDSSNYGYTF. V usage is TRBV12-3 or TRBV12-4 and J usage is TRBJ1-2; D is perhaps TRBD1 (5 bases). The CDR3 has 14 amino acids. V lost 6 bases and J lost 0, with 11 bases in between.

The gene calls are TRBV29-1 and TRBJ1-2; TRBD1 matches 7 bases. CDR3 length equals 13 residues. V shed 6 bases and J 5 bases; nucleotides not matched to a gene: 9. The germline V gene has CDR1 SQVTM and CDR2 ANQGSEA. CDR3 sequence reads: CSVDRESLYGYTF. Here the CDR3 DNA reads TGCAGCGTCGACAGGGAGTCCCTTTATGGCTACACCTTC.

CDR3 region: CASSPAWDLSYNEQFF. The CDR3 nucleotides are TGCGCCAGCAGCCCCGCCTGGGATTTGTCCTACAATGAGCAGTTCTTC. J is TRBJ2-1 and V is TRBV5-1; D is unresolved. Germline CDR1 and CDR2: SGHRS and YFSETQ. V was pared by 4 bases and J by 1 base, with 15 bases between. CDR3 size: 16 residues.

V and J are TRBV4-3 and TRBJ1-2; D is undetermined. Germline V gives CDR1 LGHNA, CDR2 YSLEER. The CDR3 consists of 16 residues. The V end lost 4 bases, the J end lost 3 bases, and 18 bases lay between the germline ends. The DNA for the CDR3 is TGCGCCAGCAGCCCGGCGGATAAGGGAGCACACTATGGCTACACCTTC. It specifies CASSPADKGAHYGYTF.

This clonotype was detected a few times. The chain links TRBV12-3 or TRBV12-4 to TRBJ1-2, with D maybe TRBD1 (5 bases). Trimming took 1 base from V and 8 from J, leaving 14 bases between them. CDR3 length: 14 residues. The CDR3 DNA sequence: TGTGCCAGCAGTTTAGGGCAGGGCCTCTTCGGCTACACCTTC. Its translation: CASSLGQGLFGYTF.

This clonotype appeared a few times. This chain links TRBV29-1 with TRBJ1-4; unclear D gene. CDR3 length: 12 residues. V lost 6 bases, J lost 5 bases, and 10 bases lay in between. CDR1 SQVTM and CDR2 ANQGSEA come from the germline V gene. CDR3 amino acids: CSVSSINEKLFF. The CDR3 nucleotides read TGCAGCGTCAGCAGTATAAATGAAAAACTGTTTTTT.

The rearrangement uses TRBV20-1 and TRBJ2-2; D is undetermined. The CDR3 spans 13 residues. Between the trimmed V and J ends, which lost 4 bases and 5 bases, there was a span of 11 bases. Per the germline V gene, CDR1 is DFQATT and CDR2 is SNEGSKA (reference sequence). CDR3 nucleotide sequence: TGCAGTGCTACGAGAGAGGTGACCGGGGAGCTGTTTTTT. Translating it yields CSATREVTGELFF.

This clonotype occurred a few times. This sequence joins TRBV9 and TRBJ2-3; 16 bases are a match to TRBD2. Trimming at V came to 3 bases and at J to 0 bases, leaving 4 bases not matched to a gene. Germline CDR1 and CDR2: SGDLS and YYNGEE. This CDR3 spans 18 amino acids. Here the CDR3 DNA reads TGTGCCAGCAGCGCCGGGACTAGCGGGAGGGGAAGCACAGATACGCAGTATTTT. Amino acids: CASSAGTSGRGSTDTQYF.

This clonotype was recorded a few times. The chain links TRBV5-1 to TRBJ2-1; 9 bases are shared with TRBD2. Germline V gene lookup returns CDR1 SGHRS and CDR2 YFSETQ. CDR3 length: 16 amino acids. J lost 0 bases, V lost 5 bases, and 6 bases had no gene match. The CDR3: CASRYLAGDSYNEQFF. The CDR3 DNA is TGCGCCAGCAGGTACTTAGCGGGGGACTCCTACAATGAGCAGTTCTTC.

This clonotype came up a few times. The chain joins TRBV6-2 or TRBV6-3 to TRBJ2-7; D is ambiguous. Trimming took off 2 bases at V and 3 bases at J, with 5 bases between the two ends. From germline, CDR1 is MNHEY and CDR2 SVGEGT. The CDR3 extends over 12 amino acids. CDR3 protein: CASSYVHYEQYF. The CDR3 nucleotides are TGTGCCAGCAGTTACGTTCACTACGAGCAGTACTTC.

The chain combines TRBV19 with TRBJ2-1; D may correspond to TRBD1 or TRBD2 (7 bases each). Germline lookup yields CDR1 LNHDA and CDR2 SQIVND (reference sequence). V gave up 6 bases and J gave up 10 bases, with 13 bases separating them. The CDR3 is 12 residues long. The CDR3, as DNA: TGTGCCAGTAGGACAGGGAGGGGGGAGCAGTTCTTC. It yields the protein CASRTGRGEQFF.

The CDR3 region has the DNA TGCGCCAGCAGCCGAATAGGACAGGGACGTTATAATTCACCCCTCCACTTT. Its translation is CASSRIGQGRYNSPLHF. V gene TRBV4-3 combines with J gene TRBJ1-6, with TRBD1 matching over 8 bases. The CDR3 runs 17 residues. J was trimmed by 4 bases and V by 4 bases; bases with no gene match: 9. Germline V lookup: CDR1 LGHNA, CDR2 YSLEER.

This clonotype was detected a few times. J is TRBJ1-5 and V is TRBV7-9; TRBD1 matches 7 bases. Germline trimming cut 2 bases from V and 4 bases from J; bases unmatched to any gene: 5. The CDR3 contains 15 residues. The germline V gene has CDR1 SEHNR and CDR2 FQNEAQ (reference sequence). In DNA, the CDR3 is TGTGCCAGCAGCTTAAGTTGGGACAGAAATCAGCCCCAGCATTTT. Amino acid sequence: CASSLSWDRNQPQHF.

This clonotype was found a few times. The chain combines TRBV11-3 with TRBJ1-1; TRBD1 agrees at 7 bases. V shed 7 bases, J shed 10 bases, and the junction held 12 bases outside the gene matches. The length of the CDR3 is 13 residues. Germline V gene data show CDR1 as SGHNT and CDR2 as YENEEA. This CDR3 is CASTPGGQTRAFF. The CDR3 region has the DNA TGTGCCAGCACCCCGGGGGGACAGACACGAGCTTTCTTT.

This clonotype was detected only a few times. The chain joins TRBV2 to TRBJ1-5; D uncertain. With 4 bases removed from V and 2 bases from J, the gap between germline ends came to 12 bases. The CDR3 is 15 amino acids. In germline, CDR1 is SNHLY, CDR2 FYNNEI. CDR3 amino acids: CASSAAPVRNQPQHF. The CDR3 coding sequence is TGTGCCAGCAGTGCGGCCCCAGTGCGCAATCAGCCCCAGCATTTT.

V and J are TRBV24-1 and TRBJ2-2; D ambiguous. CDR1 and CDR2 (germline): KGHDR, SFDVKD. V was cut by 9 bases and J by 4 bases, with 14 bases left in between. This CDR3 comprises 14 residues. This CDR3 is CATLSADRTGELFF. Written as DNA, the CDR3 is TGTGCCACCCTCTCTGCAGATCGCACCGGGGAGCTGTTTTTT.

The rearrangement uses TRBV5-5 and TRBJ2-7; D perhaps matches TRBD1 (6 bases). This CDR3 has 16 residues. Germline V CDR1 and CDR2: SGHKS, YYEKEE (reference sequence). The V end was cut by 0 bases, the J end by 3 bases, with 16 bases between. CDR3 sequence: CASSLGVGASHYEQYF. The CDR3 nucleotides read TGTGCCAGCAGCTTGGGAGTGGGGGCGTCCCACTACGAGCAGTACTTC.

The J gene is TRBJ2-7, the V gene TRBV4-3; tentative D call: TRBD1 (6 bases). V gave up 6 bases and J gave up 7 bases, with 19 bases separating them. Germline CDR1 and CDR2: LGHNA and YSLEER. The CDR3 has 14 amino acids. The chain's CDR3 is CASSLKGQSGEQYF. The CDR3, as DNA: TGCGCCAGCAGTCTAAAGGGACAATCAGGGGAGCAGTACTTC.

This chain connects TRBV7-9 to TRBJ2-5, with D perhaps TRBD1 (6 bases). The CDR3 is 15 residues long. Germline CDR1 and CDR2: SEHNR and FQNEAQ (reference sequence). Trimming took 5 bases from V and 2 from J, leaving 15 bases between them. The CDR3 DNA reads as TGTGCCAGCAGCCCTCGGAACAGGGAGCAAGAGACCCAGTACTTC. Protein sequence: CASSPRNREQETQYF. The full variable domain, rest sourced from reference TRBV7-9 and TRBJ2-5, is DTGVSQNPRHKITKRGQNVTFRCDPISEHNRLYWYRQTLGQGPEFLTYFQNEAQLEKSRLLSDRFSAERPKGSFSTLEIQRTEQGDSAMYLCASSPRNREQETQYFGPGTRLLVL.

CDR3 amino acids: CAISLTGAGSDTQYF. The CDR3 DNA reads TGTGCCATCAGCCTGACAGGGGCAGGCTCAGATACGCAGTATTTT. The rearrangement uses TRBV10-3 and TRBJ2-3; 8 bases fit TRBD1. Germline CDR1 ENHRY, CDR2 SYGVKD. This CDR3 region has 15 residues. The J segment lost 4 bases and the V segment lost 6 bases, leaving 9 bases of the junction unmatched.

This clonotype has ten or more counts. The chain employs TRBV7-2 and TRBJ2-5, with TRBD1 as a possible D gene (5 bases). V was shortened by 5 bases and J by 1 base, with 20 bases between the two germline ends. CDR3 length: 17 residues. Germline V CDR1 and CDR2: SGHTA, FQGNSA. CDR3 residues: CASSKPDRGYFQETQYF. The CDR3 nucleotides read TGTGCCAGCAGCAAACCTGACAGAGGATATTTCCAAGAGACCCAGTACTTC.

This rearrangement joins TRBV29-1 to TRBJ1-1; 9 bases map to TRBD1. J lost 4 bases, V lost 7 bases, and 4 bases had no gene match. The CDR3 has 12 amino acids. CDR1 is SQVTM, CDR2 ANQGSEA, per germline. The CDR3 bases are TGCAGCGGACAGGGGGTAGGCACTGAAGCTTTCTTT. This encodes CSGQGVGTEAFF.

The chain has TRBV29-1 and TRBJ1-1, with 7 bases lining up with TRBD1. CDR1 is SQVTM and CDR2 is ANQGSEA in the germline V gene. CDR3 length equals 13 residues. V lost 5 bases to trimming and J lost 5 bases; unmatched junction nucleotides: 8. CDR3 residues: CSVRGGSGTEAFF. The CDR3 DNA is TGCAGCGTTCGAGGGGGCTCAGGGACTGAAGCTTTCTTT.